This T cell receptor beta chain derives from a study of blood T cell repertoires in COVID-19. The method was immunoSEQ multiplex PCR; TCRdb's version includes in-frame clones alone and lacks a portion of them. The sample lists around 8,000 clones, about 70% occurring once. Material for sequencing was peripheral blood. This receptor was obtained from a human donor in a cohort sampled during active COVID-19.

For the CDR3, the DNA is TGTGCCAGCAGCATAACTAGGGGGCTTGGCACTGAAGCTTTCTTT. It codes for CASSITRGLGTEAFF. The chain joins TRBV21-1 to TRBJ1-1; TRBD1 reflects the table's D call only, with no check against the DNA. TRBV21-1 is annotated as a pseudogene. The CDR3 is 15 residues long.